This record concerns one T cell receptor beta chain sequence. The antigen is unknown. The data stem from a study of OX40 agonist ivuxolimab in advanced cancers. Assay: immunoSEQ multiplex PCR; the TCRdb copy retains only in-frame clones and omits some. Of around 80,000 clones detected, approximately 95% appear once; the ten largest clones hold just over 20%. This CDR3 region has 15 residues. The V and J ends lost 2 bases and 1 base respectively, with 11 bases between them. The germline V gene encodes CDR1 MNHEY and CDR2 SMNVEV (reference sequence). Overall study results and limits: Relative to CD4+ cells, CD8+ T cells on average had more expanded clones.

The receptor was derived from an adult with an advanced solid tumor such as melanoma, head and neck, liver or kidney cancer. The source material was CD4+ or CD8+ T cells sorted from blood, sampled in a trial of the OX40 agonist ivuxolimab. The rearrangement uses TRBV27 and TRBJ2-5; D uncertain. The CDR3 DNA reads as TGTGCCAGCAGTTTACCCGGAGCCAGCCAAGAGACCCAGTACTTC. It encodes CASSLPGASQETQYF.